The clone carrying this T cell receptor (beta chain) has at least ten counts. Its antigen is unknown. This sample is drawn from a study of post-analysis software for immune sequencing data. On the study more broadly: Some patients lacked subtype; others had relapsing-remitting, secondary progressive or progressive-relapsing disease. Overall study results and limits: Roughly 5 TRBV segments, TRBV5-6, TRBV5-1 and TRBV20-1 among them, were found more frequent in patients than controls.

The CDR3 runs to 14 residues. Deletions cut 3 bases from V and 2 bases from J, with 11 bases between. Per the germline V gene, CDR1 is MGHRA and CDR2 is YSYEKL. Researchers reported that TCR beta cDNA libraries carried unique molecular identifiers. Using its own MiXCR run on the PCR reads, TCRdb lists one record per CDR3 protein. Of approximately 180,000 distinct CDR3 sequences listed, 30% were seen once; the top ten hold about 1.6%. The receptor was derived from a girl between 5 and 17 years old with multiple sclerosis. The chain is built from TRBV4-1 and TRBJ2-7; no definite D call. The material sequenced was blood. Here the CDR3 DNA reads TGCGCCAGCAGCCAGGATGACTTGGCCTACGAGCAGTACTTC. As protein: CASSQDDLAYEQYF.